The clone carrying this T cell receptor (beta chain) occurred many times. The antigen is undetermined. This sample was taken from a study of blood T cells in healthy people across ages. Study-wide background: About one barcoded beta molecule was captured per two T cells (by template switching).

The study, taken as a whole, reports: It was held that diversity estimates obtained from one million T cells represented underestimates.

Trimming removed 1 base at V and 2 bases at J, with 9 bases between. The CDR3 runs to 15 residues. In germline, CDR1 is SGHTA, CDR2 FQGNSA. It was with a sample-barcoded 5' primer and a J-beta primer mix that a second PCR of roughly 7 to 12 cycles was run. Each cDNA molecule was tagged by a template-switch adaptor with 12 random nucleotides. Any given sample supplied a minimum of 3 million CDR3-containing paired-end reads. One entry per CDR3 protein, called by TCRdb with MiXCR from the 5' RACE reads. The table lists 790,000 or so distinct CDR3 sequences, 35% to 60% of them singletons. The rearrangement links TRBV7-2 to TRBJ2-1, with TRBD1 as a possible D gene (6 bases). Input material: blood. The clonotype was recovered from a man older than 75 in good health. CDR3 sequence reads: CASSLEGGPYNEQFF. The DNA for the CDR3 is TGTGCCAGCAGCTTAGAAGGGGGACCCTACAATGAGCAGTTCTTC. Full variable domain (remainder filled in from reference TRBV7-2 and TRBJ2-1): GAGVSQSPSNKVTEKGKDVELRCDPISGHTALYWYRQSLGQGLEFLIYFQGNSAPDKSGLPSDRFSAERTGGSVSTLTIQRTQQEDSAVYLCASSLEGGPYNEQFFGPGTRLTVL.